Following are 31 T cell receptor beta chains from one sample sequenced in a study of cytomegalovirus exposure and HLA in healthy donors. PCR was performed using 60 Vbeta and 13 Jbeta primers. The table came from immunoSEQ multiplex PCR; TCRdb's copy has only in-frame clones and leaves some out. This sample's table has about 20,000 clones. Sequencing used PBMCs. The receptors derive from a man aged 55 to 70 in good health and CMV-seropositive.

The genes are TRBV15 and TRBJ1-5, with 8 positions matching TRBD1. Trimming took 6 bases from V and 1 from J; bases not matched to a gene: 5. The CDR3 contains 15 residues. CDR1 is LNHNV, CDR2 YYDKDF, per germline (reference sequence). The DNA of the CDR3 is TGTGCCACCAGGGACCGACAGGGGAGCAATCAGCCCCAGCATTTT. Translated: CATRDRQGSNQPQHF.

This sequence joins TRBV9 and TRBJ1-1; TRBD1 matches at 7 bases. CDR3 size: 15 residues. From germline, CDR1 is SGDLS and CDR2 YYNGEE. Trimming cost V 0 bases and J 0 bases; bases outside gene matches: 2. The CDR3 spells CASSVGTGLNTEAFF. The DNA of the CDR3 is TGTGCCAGCAGCGTAGGGACAGGTTTGAACACTGAAGCTTTCTTT. Looking up the rest from reference TRBV9 and TRBJ1-1 gives the full variable domain: DSGVTQTPKHLITATGQRVTLRCSPRSGDLSVYWYQQSLDQGLQFLIQYYNGEERAKGNILERFSAQQFPDLHSELNLSSLELGDSALYFCASSVGTGLNTEAFFGQGTRLTVV.

This sequence joins TRBV18 and TRBJ2-7, with D maybe TRBD2 (8 bases). The germline V gene has CDR1 KGHSH and CDR2 LQKENI. Trimming took 2 bases from V and 2 from J, leaving 16 bases between them. This CDR3 is 16 amino acids long. CDR3 residues: CASSPVVAGTAYEQYF. For the CDR3, the DNA is TGTGCCAGCTCACCAGTAGTAGCGGGGACAGCCTACGAGCAGTACTTC.

The V gene is TRBV6-1, the J gene TRBJ1-1; TRBD1 agrees at 11 bases. This CDR3 has 15 amino acids. The V segment lost 7 bases and the J segment 4 bases; nucleotides outside the gene matches: 8. Germline CDR1 MNHNS, CDR2 SASEGT. The CDR3 protein is CASISLDRGPTEAFF. CDR3 coding DNA: TGTGCCAGCATCTCGCTGGACAGGGGGCCCACTGAAGCTTTCTTT.

This chain joins TRBV6-6 and TRBJ1-5; 8 bases fit TRBD1. Trimming took 7 bases from V and 4 from J; bases not matched to a gene: 6. The germline V gene encodes CDR1 MNHNY and CDR2 SVGAGI (reference sequence). The CDR3 is 14 residues long. CDR3 in amino acids: CASNGDRRNQPQHF. CDR3 sequence (DNA): TGTGCCAGCAACGGGGACAGGCGTAATCAGCCCCAGCATTTT.

As DNA, the CDR3 is TGTGCCAGCAGTGAATGGGAGGGGCCGAGCACAGATACGCAGTATTTT. Protein product: CASSEWEGPSTDTQYF. The chain joins TRBV25-1 to TRBJ2-3, with 7 bases matching TRBD2. Germline V CDR1 and CDR2: MGHDK, SYGVNS. V lost 1 base to trimming and J lost 0 bases; unmatched junction nucleotides: 4. CDR3 length: 16 amino acids.

V gene TRBV6-1 combines with J gene TRBJ2-3; tentatively, D is TRBD1 (6 bases). CDR3 length: 13 residues. Germline V gives CDR1 MNHNS, CDR2 SASEGT. V was cut by 6 bases and J by 7 bases, with 14 bases left in between. The CDR3 protein is CASSPDRTYTQYF. DNA of the CDR3: TGTGCCAGCAGCCCAGACAGGACGTATACGCAGTATTTT.

In nucleotides, the CDR3 is TGTGCCTGGCATACTAGCGGGAGGGCCTACAATGAGCAGTTCTTC. Protein: CAWHTSGRAYNEQFF. The V gene is TRBV30, the J gene TRBJ2-1, with 13 bases matching TRBD2. This CDR3 comprises 15 residues. V dropped 5 bases and J dropped 2; count of bases not matched to a gene: 3. Per germline, CDR1 GTSNPN and CDR2 SVGIG (reference sequence). Looking up the rest from reference TRBV30 and TRBJ2-1 gives the full variable domain: SQTIHQWPATLVQPVGSPLSLECTVEGTSNPNLYWYRQAAGRGLQLLFYSVGIGQISSEVPQNLSASRPQDRQFILSSKKLLLSDSGFYLCAWHTSGRAYNEQFFGPGTRLTVL.

The chain employs TRBV30 and TRBJ2-7; 10 bases are shared with TRBD2. With V trimmed by 5 bases and J by 4 bases, 8 bases remained unmatched. This CDR3 is built from 14 residues. CDR1 and CDR2 from the germline V gene are GTSNPN and SVGIG (reference sequence). In nucleotides, the CDR3 is TGTGCCTGGGTAACTAGCGGGAAGGCGTACGAGCAGTACTTC. Translated, it gives CAWVTSGKAYEQYF.

The genes are TRBV6-1 and TRBJ2-7; 8 bases fit TRBD1. This CDR3 spans 13 amino acids. With 8 bases clipped from V and 2 bases from J, the junction kept 5 bases outside the gene matches. Germline V lookup: CDR1 MNHNS, CDR2 SASEGT. CDR3 DNA: TGTGCCAGCCGCGGACAGGGAGCCTACGAGCAGTACTTC. Its protein product is CASRGQGAYEQYF.

The chain is built from TRBV10-3 and TRBJ2-7; 9 bases match TRBD1. This CDR3 comprises 14 residues. Germline V gene sequence: CDR1 ENHRY, CDR2 SYGVKD. Trimming at V came to 7 bases and at J to 2 bases, leaving 6 bases not matched to a gene. Written as DNA, the CDR3 is TGTGCCATCATGAGGGACAGGGACACCTACGAGCAGTACTTC. Its protein is CAIMRDRDTYEQYF.

This rearrangement joins TRBV19 to TRBJ1-1; the D gene is possibly TRBD1 (5 bases). Germline assignment: CDR1 LNHDA and CDR2 SQIVND (reference sequence). The CDR3 is 14 residues long. The germline V and J ends were trimmed by 5 bases and 3 bases, with 13 bases remaining between them. The DNA for the CDR3 is TGTGCCAGTAGTGCAGGGTTACGGTACACTGAAGCTTTCTTT. It specifies CASSAGLRYTEAFF.

The J gene is TRBJ1-1, the V gene TRBV9; TRBD1 is a possible D gene (5 bases). There are 13 residues in the CDR3. Deletions cut 6 bases from V and 1 base from J, with 10 bases between. The germline V gene has CDR1 SGDLS and CDR2 YYNGEE. The DNA for the CDR3 is TGTGCCAGCACCAGGGCTCAGAACACTGAAGCTTTCTTT. As protein: CASTRAQNTEAFF.

The rearrangement uses TRBV4-1 and TRBJ2-1, with D possibly being TRBD1 (5 bases). V shed 4 bases and J shed 10 bases, with 23 bases lying between them. The germline CDR1 and CDR2 sequences are MGHRA and YSYEKL. This CDR3 has 16 residues. The CDR3 bases are TGCGCCAGCAGCCTTCAGTTTAGTGGGGCTTTTCAGGAGCAGTTCTTC. This encodes CASSLQFSGAFQEQFF.

The J gene is TRBJ2-3, the V gene TRBV30, with D possibly being TRBD1 (5 bases). The ends were cut back, 0 bases at V and 6 bases at J, with 13 bases in the middle. This CDR3 contains 14 residues. CDR1 is GTSNPN and CDR2 is SVGIG in the germline V gene (reference sequence). DNA of the CDR3: TGTGCCTGGAGTGTTGGGGCGGCCAGCGATACGCAGTATTTT. Amino acid sequence: CAWSVGAASDTQYF.

This chain links TRBV11-3 with TRBJ2-3, with D possibly matching TRBD1 (5 bases). The CDR3 contains 15 residues. V lost 0 bases, J lost 5 bases, and 12 bases lay in between. Germline loops: CDR1 SGHNT, CDR2 YENEEA. CDR3 coding DNA: TGTGCCAGCAGCTTAGATGAGACAGTCGGAGATACGCAGTATTTT. Translation: CASSLDETVGDTQYF.

The V call is TRBV25-1, the J call TRBJ1-2; 8 bases agree with TRBD1. The germline gives CDR1 MGHDK, CDR2 SYGVNS. The CDR3 is 16 residues long. The ends lost 3 bases at V and 3 bases at J; junction bases unmatched: 9. This chain's CDR3 is CASSDPYRGIDYGYTF. For the CDR3, the DNA is TGTGCCAGCAGTGATCCCTACAGGGGGATTGACTATGGCTACACCTTC.

The chain joins TRBV2 to TRBJ2-7; D is unresolved. Germline CDR1 reads SNHLY; CDR2 reads FYNNEI. The CDR3 spans 14 residues. V was clipped by 0 bases and J by 3 bases, with 9 bases between them. CDR3 residues: CASSEAEAFYEQYF. In DNA, the CDR3 is TGTGCCAGCAGTGAAGCTGAGGCTTTCTACGAGCAGTACTTC.

The rearrangement links TRBV5-1 to TRBJ2-7; TRBD2 is a possible D gene (6 bases). Trimming removed 4 bases at V and 3 bases at J, with 17 bases between. The CDR3 runs to 15 residues. Germline CDR1 reads SGHRS; CDR2 reads YFSETQ. The CDR3 bases are TGCGCCAGCAGCCGCGGGGAATTGGGAGGCTACGAGCAGTACTTC. It translates to CASSRGELGGYEQYF.

The CDR3 DNA is TGTGCCAGCAGCGGTACACAGGGTAGGGTGAACACTGAAGCTTTCTTT. Its translation: CASSGTQGRVNTEAFF. This sequence joins TRBV5-6 and TRBJ1-1; possible D gene TRBD1, 6 bases. This CDR3 is 16 amino acids long. V lost 4 bases and J lost 0, with 16 bases in between. Germline lookup yields CDR1 SGHDT and CDR2 YYEEEE.

The chain joins TRBV7-2 to TRBJ1-5, with 7 bases matching TRBD1. After removal of 4 bases from V and 5 bases from J, the junction contained 2 bases not matched to a gene. CDR1 and CDR2 from the germline V gene are SGHTA and FQGNSA. The CDR3 sequence is 13 residues long. The CDR3 region has the DNA TGTGCCAGCAGCTCCGACAGGGATCAGCCCCAGCATTTT. The encoded protein is CASSSDRDQPQHF.

V and J are TRBV5-1 and TRBJ2-1, with D possibly matching TRBD2 (6 bases). CDR1 SGHRS and CDR2 YFSETQ come from the germline V gene. CDR3 length: 14 residues. Trimming left V 4 bases short and J 3 bases short, with 11 bases between. The CDR3 DNA reads as TGCGCCAGCAGCCCCGGGACTTACTACAATGAGCAGTTCTTC. Translation gives CASSPGTYYNEQFF.

On this clone: One junction end does not reproduce the germline sequence, and a read error may be involved. The J gene is TRBJ1-3, the V gene TRBV30; a possible D gene is TRBD1 (5 bases). This CDR3 region has 13 residues. Germline CDR1 GTSNPN, CDR2 SVGIG (reference sequence). CDR3 nucleotide sequence: TGTGCCTGGAGAGTAGGGGCGCGAAACAACATATATTTT. It codes for CAWRVGARNNIYF.

The chain has TRBV29-1 and TRBJ2-1, with 13 bases that match TRBD2. V lost 2 bases to trimming and J lost 9 bases; unmatched junction nucleotides: 13. The CDR3 is 17 amino acids. Per germline, CDR1 SQVTM and CDR2 ANQGSEA. CDR3 in DNA: TGCAGCGTTGAACGACTAGCGGGAGGACGTGATGGGAGTGAGCAGTTCTTC. This codes for CSVERLAGGRDGSEQFF.

The rearrangement uses TRBV9 and TRBJ1-2, with TRBD1 matching over 9 bases. V shed 0 bases and J 4 bases; nucleotides not matched to a gene: 1. Germline values: CDR1 SGDLS, CDR2 YYNGEE. The CDR3 spans 14 residues. CDR3 amino acids: CASSVGTGVYGYTF. In nucleotides, the CDR3 is TGTGCCAGCAGCGTAGGGACAGGGGTCTATGGCTACACCTTC.

The chain carries TRBV4-1 and TRBJ1-5; tentatively, D is TRBD1 (6 bases). Germline assignment: CDR1 MGHRA and CDR2 YSYEKL. The length of the CDR3 is 14 residues. V lost 6 bases, J lost 3 bases, and 12 bases lay in between. This CDR3 reads CASSNTGPNQPQHF. The CDR3 DNA reads TGCGCCAGCAGTAATACAGGGCCCAATCAGCCCCAGCATTTT.

The chain couples TRBV18 to TRBJ1-5; 7 bases align to TRBD1. In germline, CDR1 is KGHSH, CDR2 LQKENI. The CDR3 has 14 residues. Trimming took 2 bases from V and 3 from J; bases not matched to a gene: 1. Here the CDR3 DNA reads TGTGCCAGCTCACCAGGGACAGTCAATCAGCCCCAGCATTTT. Its translation is CASSPGTVNQPQHF.

The rearrangement joins TRBV2 to TRBJ1-3, with D perhaps matching TRBD1 (5 bases). The ends were cut back, 2 bases at V and 4 bases at J, with 6 bases in the middle. Germline lookup yields CDR1 SNHLY and CDR2 FYNNEI. This CDR3 spans 13 amino acids. The CDR3 region has the DNA TGTGCCAGCAGTGAAACAGGCGGAAACACCATATATTTT. It yields the protein CASSETGGNTIYF.

The J gene is TRBJ2-1, the V gene TRBV4-2; the match to TRBD1 covers 12 bases. Trimming took 3 bases from V and 7 from J; bases not matched to a gene: 4. This CDR3 is built from 15 residues. Germline CDR1 is LGHNA and CDR2 is YNFKEQ. The CDR3 DNA reads TGTGCCAGCAGCCAGGGACAGGGGGCCGAAAATGAGCAGTTCTTC. This encodes CASSQGQGAENEQFF.

This chain connects TRBV30 to TRBJ1-2, with D possibly TRBD1 on 5 matching bases. In germline, CDR1 is GTSNPN, CDR2 SVGIG (reference sequence). This CDR3 is built from 13 residues. V lost 4 bases and J 0 bases, leaving 9 bases between the germline ends. The DNA of the CDR3 is TGTGCCTGGATGACAGCAGCTAACTATGGCTACACCTTC. The encoded protein is CAWMTAANYGYTF.

The chain employs TRBV19 and TRBJ2-1; 8 bases align to TRBD2. V lost 6 bases and J lost 4; bases outside the gene matches: 8. The V gene's germline CDR1 is LNHDA and CDR2 SQIVND (reference sequence). The CDR3 has 15 amino acids. The CDR3 here is CASRRTSGAYNEQFF. CDR3 sequence (DNA): TGTGCCAGTAGGAGAACTAGCGGAGCATACAATGAGCAGTTCTTC.